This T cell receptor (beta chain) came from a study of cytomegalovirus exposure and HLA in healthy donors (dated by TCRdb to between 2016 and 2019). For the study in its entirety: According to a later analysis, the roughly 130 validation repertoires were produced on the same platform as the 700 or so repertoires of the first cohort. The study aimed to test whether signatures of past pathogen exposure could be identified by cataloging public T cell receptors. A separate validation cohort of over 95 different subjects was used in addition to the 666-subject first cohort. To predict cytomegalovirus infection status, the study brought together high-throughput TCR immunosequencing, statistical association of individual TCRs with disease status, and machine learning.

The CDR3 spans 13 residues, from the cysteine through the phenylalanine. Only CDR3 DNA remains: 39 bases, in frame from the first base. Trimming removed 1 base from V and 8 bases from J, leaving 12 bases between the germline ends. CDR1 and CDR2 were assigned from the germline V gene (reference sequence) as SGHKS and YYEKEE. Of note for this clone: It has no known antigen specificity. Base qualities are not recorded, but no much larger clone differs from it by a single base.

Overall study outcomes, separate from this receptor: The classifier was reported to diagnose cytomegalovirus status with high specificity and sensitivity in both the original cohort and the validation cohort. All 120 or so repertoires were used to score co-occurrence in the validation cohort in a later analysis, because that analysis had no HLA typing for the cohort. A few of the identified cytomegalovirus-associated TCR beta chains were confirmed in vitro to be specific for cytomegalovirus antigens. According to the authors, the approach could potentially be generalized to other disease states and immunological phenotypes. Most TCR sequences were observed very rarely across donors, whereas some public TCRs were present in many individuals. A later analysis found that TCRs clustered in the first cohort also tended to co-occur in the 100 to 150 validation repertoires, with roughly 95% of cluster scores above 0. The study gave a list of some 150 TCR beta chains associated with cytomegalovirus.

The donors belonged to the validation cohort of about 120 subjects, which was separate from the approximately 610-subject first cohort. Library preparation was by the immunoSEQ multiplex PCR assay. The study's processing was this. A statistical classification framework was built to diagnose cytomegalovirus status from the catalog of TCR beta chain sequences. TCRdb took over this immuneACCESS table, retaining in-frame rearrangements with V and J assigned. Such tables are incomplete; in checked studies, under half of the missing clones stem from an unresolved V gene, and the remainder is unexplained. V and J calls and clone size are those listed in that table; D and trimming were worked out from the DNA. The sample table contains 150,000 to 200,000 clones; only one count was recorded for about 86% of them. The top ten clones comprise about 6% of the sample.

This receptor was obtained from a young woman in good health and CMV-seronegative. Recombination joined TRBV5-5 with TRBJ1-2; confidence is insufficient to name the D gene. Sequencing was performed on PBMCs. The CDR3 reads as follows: CASSLTGTSGYTF. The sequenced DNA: TGTGCCAGCAGCTTGACTGGAACTTCCGGCTACACCTTC.